There are a few counts of the clone carrying this T cell receptor (beta chain). Its matching antigen is unknown. Trimming took 4 bases from V and 4 from J, leaving 14 bases between them. The CDR3 sequence is 15 residues long. The germline V gene has CDR1 SGHTA and CDR2 FQGNSA. TCRdb re-derived calls from the 5' RACE reads in MiXCR, one entry per CDR3 protein. The sample records about 690,000 distinct CDR3 sequences, 21% being singletons. These data belong to a study of identical twins. Healthy Caucasians alone served as donors. Study-level findings and limits: A lower insertion count was a feature of abundant cord blood beta clonotypes, with no such feature in memory repertoires. Conclusions rested on cross-sectional statistics rather than following the same donors.

Separately, the same data were catalogued under a study of T cells expressing NK-cell markers. This second report adds: Similarly, these clonotypes led the CD3+CD56-NKG2C+ fraction as well in a handful of donors.

The specimen was PBMCs. The receptor's source is a woman in her late teens or twenties in good health. The chain couples TRBV7-2 to TRBJ2-1; perhaps TRBD2 as D (5 bases). The CDR3 DNA reads TGTGCCAGCAGCTCTGGAACCGGGGTATACAATGAGCAGTTCTTC. This codes for CASSSGTGVYNEQFF.